The 19 T cell receptor beta chains presented below share a single source sample, sequenced in a study of shared clonotypes between healthy human individuals. Repertoires were generated with immunoSEQ multiplex PCR, while TCRdb's copy carries only in-frame clones and drops some. The table lists about a million clones, 60% to 85% of them singletons. Sequencing used memory CD4+ T cells sorted from blood. Subset indicated: CD45RA-negative fraction. Every receptor here comes from a man in his late teens or twenties in good health.

The chain links TRBV5-1 to TRBJ2-1; D gene unclear. CDR1 and CDR2 from the germline V gene are SGHRS and YFSETQ. There are 14 residues in the CDR3. V was shortened by 3 bases and J by 4 bases, with 11 bases between the two germline ends. CDR3 sequence: CASSSSGSYNEQFF. The CDR3 region has the DNA TGCGCCAGCAGCTCCTCCGGATCTTACAATGAGCAGTTCTTC.

This clone appeared a single time. The chain links TRBV6-6 to TRBJ2-1; D call uncertain. From germline, CDR1 is MNHNY and CDR2 SVGAGI (reference sequence). The ends were cut back, 0 bases at V and 8 bases at J, with 8 bases in the middle. CDR3 length equals 13 residues. The CDR3 reads CASSYSDSYEQFF. CDR3 DNA: TGTGCCAGCAGTTACTCAGACTCGTATGAGCAGTTCTTC.

The genes are TRBV2 and TRBJ2-2, with 8 bases that match TRBD2. Germline V gives CDR1 SNHLY, CDR2 FYNNEI. This CDR3 region has 13 residues. V trimming: 5 bases; J trimming: 5 bases; junction bases outside the gene matches: 1. The CDR3 sequence: CASSPGGTGELFF. The CDR3 DNA reads as TGTGCCAGCAGTCCGGGAGGGACCGGGGAGCTGTTTTTT.

The sample holds many counts of this clone. The chain carries TRBV2 and TRBJ2-3, with D tentatively TRBD2 (6 bases). The ends were cut back, 7 bases at V and 4 bases at J, with 21 bases in the middle. The CDR3 spans 16 residues. Germline values: CDR1 SNHLY, CDR2 FYNNEI. As DNA, the CDR3 is TGTGCCAGCAAAGTCCTCGGGTGGGGCGGGGCAGATACGCAGTATTTT. Protein: CASKVLGWGGADTQYF.

This clone was detected once. The V call is TRBV7-2, the J call TRBJ1-1; 7 bases line up with TRBD1. Germline assignment: CDR1 SGHTA and CDR2 FQGNSA. The CDR3 contains 14 residues. With V trimmed by 7 bases and J by 0 bases, 5 bases remained unmatched. CDR3 protein: CASTFDRVNTEAFF. The CDR3 DNA reads as TGTGCCAGCACCTTCGACAGGGTGAACACTGAAGCTTTCTTT.

The chain is built from TRBV7-6 and TRBJ2-5; D unclear. CDR3 length: 15 amino acids. Germline loops: CDR1 SGHVS, CDR2 FNYEAQ. With 1 base removed from V and 2 bases from J, the gap between germline ends came to 11 bases. DNA of the CDR3: TGTGCCAGCAGCTTAGAACCGTCTAAACAAGAGACCCAGTACTTC. This translates into CASSLEPSKQETQYF.

The chain is built from TRBV9 and TRBJ2-1; D call uncertain. The germline V gene has CDR1 SGDLS and CDR2 YYNGEE. Trimming pared 0 bases from V and 4 bases from J, leaving 11 bases between. The CDR3 spans 15 residues. The CDR3 DNA follows: TGTGCCAGCAGCGTAGACGGGTACGGGTACAATGAGCAGTTCTTC. This encodes CASSVDGYGYNEQFF.

The chain uses TRBV12-5 and TRBJ2-2, with D perhaps TRBD2 (6 bases). The CDR3 is 16 amino acids. CDR1 is LGHNT and CDR2 is FRNRAP in the germline V gene. The V and J ends lost 3 bases and 4 bases respectively, with 15 bases between them. The CDR3 sequence: CASGLLASSGTGELFF. In DNA form, the CDR3 reads TGTGCTAGTGGTTTACTAGCTTCGTCTGGCACCGGGGAGCTGTTTTTT.

The rearrangement joins TRBV18 to TRBJ2-6; no clear D gene. Germline V CDR1 and CDR2: KGHSH, LQKENI. The V gene lost 3 bases and the J gene lost 0 bases, with 6 bases spanning the gap. The CDR3 loop spans 15 amino acids. CDR3 region: CASSPLSSGANVLTF. The CDR3 DNA reads as TGTGCCAGCTCACCTTTGAGCTCTGGGGCCAACGTCCTGACTTTC.

This sequence joins TRBV4-1 and TRBJ1-5, with 8 bases fitting TRBD1. Trimming removed 1 base from V and 1 base from J; junction bases left unmatched: 6. Germline loops: CDR1 MGHRA, CDR2 YSYEKL. There are 17 residues in the CDR3. The CDR3 sequence is CASSQGLGQVSNQPQHF. The CDR3 DNA reads TGCGCCAGCAGCCAAGGATTGGGACAGGTGAGCAATCAGCCCCAGCATTTT.

The V and J genes are TRBV27 and TRBJ1-2; a possible D gene is TRBD1 (5 bases). V lost 5 bases to trimming and J lost 6 bases, with 13 bases between them. The V gene's germline CDR1 is MNHEY and CDR2 SMNVEV (reference sequence). This CDR3 contains 13 residues. In nucleotides, the CDR3 is TGTGCCAGCAGTCGGTCCAGGGCGGATGGCTACACCTTC. Protein product: CASSRSRADGYTF.

V is TRBV6-1 and J is TRBJ1-2; D remains unclear. The CDR3 covers 14 residues. CDR1 and CDR2 from the germline V gene are MNHNS and SASEGT. The V end lost 3 bases, the J end lost 5 bases, and 13 bases lay between the germline ends. CDR3 nucleotide sequence: TGTGCCAGCAGTGAGGGCTTCGGCCTTTATGGCTACACCTTC. Translation gives CASSEGFGLYGYTF.

The CDR3 DNA is TGTGCCAGCATCGTAAGGAAAGAGACAGGTAGACACTATGGCTACACCTTC. It is translated as CASIVRKETGRHYGYTF. The chain couples TRBV27 to TRBJ1-2; D is perhaps TRBD1 (6 bases). Germline-derived CDR1 and CDR2 are MNHEY and SMNVEV (reference sequence). Trimming removed 7 bases at V and 3 bases at J, with 24 bases between. CDR3 length: 17 amino acids.

The rearrangement joins TRBV5-1 to TRBJ1-2, with TRBD1 matching 7 bases. Germline values: CDR1 SGHRS, CDR2 YFSETQ. V shed 4 bases and J 4 bases; nucleotides not matched to a gene: 10. The CDR3 covers 15 residues. The CDR3 DNA is TGCGCCAGCAGCAGAACAGGGGCTCGCGGCTATGGCTACACCTTC. The encoded protein is CASSRTGARGYGYTF.

The rearrangement links TRBV13 to TRBJ2-7; 8 positions match TRBD2. J was trimmed by 0 bases and V by 5 bases; bases with no gene match: 6. This CDR3 is 15 amino acids long. Germline V CDR1 and CDR2: PRHDT, FYEKMQ (reference sequence). The CDR3 region is CASSARGGNSYEQYF. The CDR3, as DNA: TGTGCCAGCAGCGCTCGCGGGGGGAACTCCTACGAGCAGTACTTC.

This clone was seen only a few times. The chain recombines TRBV10-3 with TRBJ1-3; 9 nucleotides agree with TRBD1. Germline CDR1 ENHRY, CDR2 SYGVKD. The CDR3 runs to 14 residues. Trimming cost V 4 bases and J 5 bases; bases outside gene matches: 3. The CDR3 protein is CAISAGTGRNTIYF. CDR3 bases: TGTGCCATCAGTGCGGGGACAGGGAGAAACACCATATATTTT.

In DNA, the CDR3 is TGTGCCAGCAGCCTGAGGGAGGAGGGGGGCAATCAGCCCCAGCATTTT. Translation gives CASSLREEGGNQPQHF. This rearrangement joins TRBV27 to TRBJ1-5, with D possibly matching TRBD1 (6 bases). V shed 6 bases and J shed 2 bases, with 17 bases lying between them. The CDR3 covers 16 residues. Germline CDR1 is MNHEY and CDR2 is SMNVEV (reference sequence).

V is TRBV19 and J is TRBJ1-6; D not resolved. This CDR3 has 14 amino acids. CDR1 and CDR2 (germline): LNHDA, SQIVND (reference sequence). V lost 6 bases to trimming and J lost 7 bases, with 13 bases between them. CDR3 sequence: CASSPEWGNSPLHF. CDR3 bases: TGTGCCAGTAGCCCGGAATGGGGAAATTCACCCCTCCACTTT.

The V call is TRBV11-2, the J call TRBJ1-2; TRBD1 agrees at 8 bases. The V gene's germline CDR1 is SGHAT and CDR2 FQNNGV. The CDR3 runs to 15 residues. J lost 8 bases, V lost 1 base, and 9 bases had no gene match. The CDR3 loop is CASSLVEQGVGGYTF. The CDR3 bases are TGTGCCAGCAGCTTAGTTGAACAGGGGGTGGGCGGCTACACCTTC. The full variable domain, with the rest looked up from reference TRBV11-2 and TRBJ1-2, is EAGVAQSPRYKIIEKRQSVAFWCNPISGHATLYWYQQILGQGPKLLIQFQNNGVVDDSQLPKDRFSAERLKGVDSTLKIQPAKLEDSAVYLCASSLVEQGVGGYTFGSGTRLTVV.